These 27 T cell receptor beta chains were all obtained from the same sample, sequenced in a study of vaccination effects on CD4 cells after COVID-19. These receptors' antigens are unknown. Some clones are missing from TCRdb's copy, which holds only in-frame ones; the method was immunoSEQ multiplex PCR. The repertoire has approximately 37,000 clones, under 85% of them found once; the top ten carry about 3%. It was after around eleven days of culture that CD4+ T cells were isolated. The source material was CD4+ T cells from PBMCs cultured without peptide, sampled before COVID-19 vaccination. The source is a human donor who received a COVID-19 vaccine.

This rearrangement joins TRBV6-5 to TRBJ1-6; D possibly corresponds to TRBD1 (5 bases). The germline gives CDR1 MNHEY, CDR2 SVGAGI. V was cut by 6 bases and J by 7 bases, with 10 bases left in between. The CDR3 contains 13 residues. CDR3 sequence reads: CASSARDNSPLHF. The CDR3 DNA sequence: TGTGCCAGCAGCGCGAGGGACAATTCACCCCTCCACTTT.

The chain recombines TRBV11-2 with TRBJ1-6; D gene uncertain. CDR1 and CDR2 (germline): SGHAT, FQNNGV. There are 16 residues in the CDR3. The V end lost 1 base, the J end lost 10 bases, and 17 bases lay between the germline ends. CDR3: CASSLGAGLVGSPLHF. The CDR3 coding sequence is TGTGCCAGCAGCTTAGGGGCGGGCCTAGTAGGATCACCCCTCCACTTT.

V is TRBV18 and J is TRBJ1-1; D is possibly TRBD1 (5 bases). V was pared by 2 bases and J by 11 bases, with 12 bases between. The CDR3 runs to 12 residues. Germline V gives CDR1 KGHSH, CDR2 LQKENI. The CDR3 DNA follows: TGTGCCAGCTCACCAATCGGGACGGCGGCTTTCTTT. It specifies CASSPIGTAAFF. Full variable domain (missing parts from reference TRBV18 and TRBJ1-1): NAGVMQNPRHLVRRRGQEARLRCSPMKGHSHVYWYRQLPEEGLKFMVYLQKENIIDESGMPKERFSAEFPKEGPSILRIQQVVRGDSAAYFCASSPIGTAAFFGQGTRLTVV.

This clone was detected once. The chain has TRBV28 and TRBJ2-7, with D perhaps matching TRBD1 (6 bases). Germline V gene lookup returns CDR1 MDHEN and CDR2 SYDVKM. The CDR3 has 11 amino acids. The CDR3 protein is CSSWGQIEQYF. The CDR3 region has the DNA TGTTCCTCTTGGGGGCAGATCGAGCAGTACTTC. The full variable domain, in which reference TRBV28 and TRBJ2-7 provide the parts outside the CDR3, is DVKVTQSSRYLVKRTGEKVFLECVQDMDHENMFWYRQDPGLGLRLIYFSYDVKMKEKGDIPEGYSVSREKKERFSLILESASTNQTSMYLCSSWGQIEQYFGPGTRLTVT.

V is TRBV30 and J is TRBJ1-1, with 7 bases matching TRBD1. CDR1 and CDR2 from the germline V gene are GTSNPN and SVGIG (reference sequence). This CDR3 has 15 residues. Germline trimming cut 4 bases from V and 3 bases from J; bases unmatched to any gene: 11. In DNA form, the CDR3 reads TGTGCCTGGACGATCCCGGACAGGCGGGACACTGAAGCTTTCTTT. Translation: CAWTIPDRRDTEAFF. Full variable domain (remainder filled in from reference TRBV30 and TRBJ1-1): SQTIHQWPATLVQPVGSPLSLECTVEGTSNPNLYWYRQAAGRGLQLLFYSVGIGQISSEVPQNLSASRPQDRQFILSSKKLLLSDSGFYLCAWTIPDRRDTEAFFGQGTRLTVV.

This chain uses TRBV6-5 with TRBJ1-1; 8 bases fit TRBD1. CDR1 and CDR2 (germline): MNHEY, SVGAGI. Unmatched junction bases numbered 3, after V lost 6 bases and J lost 3 bases. There are 13 residues in the CDR3. DNA of the CDR3: TGTGCCAGCAGAGTGGACAGGGACACTGAAGCTTTCTTT. Its protein product is CASRVDRDTEAFF.

The chain joins TRBV5-4 to TRBJ2-7; TRBD1 matches at 9 bases. V lost 2 bases to trimming and J lost 7 bases; unmatched junction nucleotides: 7. The CDR3 is 14 amino acids. Per germline, CDR1 SGHNT and CDR2 YYREEE (reference sequence). DNA for the CDR3: TGTGCCAGCAGCTTTCCGGGACAGGGAAGGGAGCAGTACTTC. Amino acid sequence: CASSFPGQGREQYF.

The chain links TRBV6-4 to TRBJ2-3; either TRBD1 or TRBD2 may fit D (6 bases each). The CDR3 length is 14 residues. Per the germline V gene, CDR1 is MRHNA and CDR2 is SNTAGT. V lost 4 bases and J lost 2, with 10 bases in between. This CDR3 reads CASSVTGATDTQYF. The CDR3 nucleotides read TGTGCCAGCAGTGTTACGGGGGCCACAGATACGCAGTATTTT.

This clone was detected a few times. The chain combines TRBV29-1 with TRBJ2-2; D gene unclear. The CDR3 has 12 amino acids. Germline values: CDR1 SQVTM, CDR2 ANQGSEA. The ends were cut back, 1 base at V and 5 bases at J, with 5 bases in the middle. The CDR3 DNA reads TGCAGCGTTGAAGGAAAAACCGGGGAGCTGTTTTTT. Encoded protein: CSVEGKTGELFF.

This clone was counted only a few times. In DNA, the CDR3 is TGTGCCAGCAGTTTCCGCACCGGGGAGCTGTTTTTT. Residues: CASSFRTGELFF. This rearrangement joins TRBV27 to TRBJ2-2; D is unresolved. V gave up 3 bases and J gave up 4 bases, with 3 bases separating them. Per the germline V gene, CDR1 is MNHEY and CDR2 is SMNVEV (reference sequence). This CDR3 is 12 amino acids long.

This clone was counted a single time. The rearrangement uses TRBV10-3 and TRBJ1-1; 7 bases agree with TRBD1. V shed 6 bases and J 11 bases; nucleotides not matched to a gene: 15. CDR1 and CDR2 (germline): ENHRY, SYGVKD. This CDR3 spans 14 amino acids. The CDR3 bases are TGTGCCATCAGCTCTCCGGACAGGAAAAGTGCGGCTTTCTTT. As protein: CAISSPDRKSAAFF.

The chain is built from TRBV19 and TRBJ2-7; 10 nucleotides line up with TRBD2. The germline CDR1 and CDR2 sequences are LNHDA and SQIVND (reference sequence). This CDR3 region has 15 residues. Trimming cost V 4 bases and J 7 bases; bases outside gene matches: 10. The CDR3 here is CASSKGGTSAGEQYF. The CDR3 DNA is TGTGCCAGTAGTAAGGGAGGGACTAGCGCGGGTGAGCAGTACTTC.

The V call is TRBV7-6, the J call TRBJ1-4, with D unresolved. Germline V CDR1 and CDR2: SGHVS, FNYEAQ. The V and J ends lost 0 bases and 0 bases respectively, with 11 bases between them. This CDR3 has 17 amino acids. The CDR3 reads CASSLAFRSATNEKLFF. CDR3 sequence (DNA): TGTGCCAGCAGCTTAGCGTTCAGGAGTGCAACTAATGAAAAACTGTTTTTT.

Points on this clone: Other DNA sequences in the sample encode the same CDR3. The chain carries TRBV30 and TRBJ1-2; 8 bases align to TRBD1. J gave up 8 bases and V 5 bases, and 1 base lay outside the gene matches. Germline loops: CDR1 GTSNPN, CDR2 SVGIG (reference sequence). This CDR3 is built from 10 residues. CDR3 loop: CAWDRGGYTF. The CDR3 DNA follows: TGTGCCTGGGACAGGGGAGGCTACACCTTC.

This clone was detected only once. The chain links TRBV5-4 to TRBJ1-1; D is ambiguous. Germline CDR1 is SGHNT and CDR2 is YYREEE (reference sequence). V was trimmed by 4 bases and J by 1 base, leaving 11 bases between them. The CDR3 extends over 14 amino acids. The CDR3 loop is CASSPRRGNTEAFF. CDR3 nucleotides: TGTGCCAGCAGCCCGCGTCGGGGGAACACTGAAGCTTTCTTT.

The chain recombines TRBV4-1 with TRBJ1-4; unclear D gene. With 4 bases removed from V and 0 bases from J, the gap between germline ends came to 9 bases. The germline V gene encodes CDR1 MGHRA and CDR2 YSYEKL. CDR3 length: 15 amino acids. The CDR3 nucleotides are TGCGCCAGCAGCCTTCGGCCGGCAACTAATGAAAAACTGTTTTTT. Translated: CASSLRPATNEKLFF.

J is TRBJ2-7 and V is TRBV28; a possible D gene is TRBD2 (6 bases). Per the germline V gene, CDR1 is MDHEN and CDR2 is SYDVKM. This CDR3 spans 15 amino acids. Trimming left V 5 bases short and J 7 bases short, with 21 bases between. In DNA, the CDR3 is TGTGCCAGCAGTCCAAACTCGGGACTCGCCATGGAGCAGTACTTC. Protein sequence: CASSPNSGLAMEQYF.

V gene TRBV10-2 combines with J gene TRBJ1-5, with 9 bases lining up with TRBD1. The germline V gene encodes CDR1 WSHSY and CDR2 SAAADI. V lost 6 bases and J lost 7; bases outside the gene matches: 4. This CDR3 is 13 amino acids long. The CDR3: CASSTGGGQPQHF. CDR3 nucleotide sequence: TGCGCCAGCAGCACAGGGGGCGGGCAGCCCCAGCATTTT.

DNA for the CDR3: TGTGCCAGCAGCTTGGAGATTAGCGGGAGACGGCGCACAGATACGCAGTATTTT. Protein: CASSLEISGRRRTDTQYF. J is TRBJ2-3 and V is TRBV5-4, with 9 bases aligning to TRBD2. The CDR3 spans 18 residues. Germline values: CDR1 SGHNT, CDR2 YYREEE (reference sequence). V lost 0 bases to trimming and J lost 1 base; unmatched junction nucleotides: 9.

V is TRBV3-1 (or the pseudogene TRBV3-2) and J is TRBJ1-2; D unresolved. Germline CDR1 LGHDT, CDR2 YNNKEL (reference sequence). The CDR3 runs 13 residues. V was clipped by 0 bases and J by 3 bases, with 5 bases between them. The CDR3 DNA sequence: TGTGCCAGCAGCCAAGACAGCCACTATGGCTACACCTTC. Its translation is CASSQDSHYGYTF.

This clone was observed a handful of times. The chain recombines TRBV6-1 with TRBJ1-2; 7 positions match TRBD1. CDR1 and CDR2 from the germline V gene are MNHNS and SASEGT. Trimming took 2 bases from V and 5 from J; bases not matched to a gene: 5. The CDR3 totals 14 residues. CDR3 nucleotides: TGTGCCAGCAGTGAATGGGGACAGTTATATGGCTACACCTTC. Translating it yields CASSEWGQLYGYTF.

This clone has just a few counts. This chain links TRBV20-1 with TRBJ2-7; a possible D gene is TRBD1 (6 bases). CDR1 DFQATT and CDR2 SNEGSKA come from the germline V gene (reference sequence). The CDR3 covers 11 residues. Trimming shortened V by 7 bases and J by 7 bases, and 14 bases separated the two germline ends. The CDR3 coding sequence is TGCAGTGGGGGGAGAGGGGGAGAGCAGTACTTC. This gives the protein CSGGRGGEQYF.

V gene TRBV9 combines with J gene TRBJ2-2; D call uncertain. Germline loops: CDR1 SGDLS, CDR2 YYNGEE. The CDR3 has 13 amino acids. V lost 3 bases to trimming and J lost 4 bases, with 7 bases between them. The CDR3 loop reads CASSAPLTGELFF. The CDR3 DNA is TGTGCCAGCAGCGCTCCACTCACCGGGGAGCTGTTTTTT.

The chain carries TRBV28 and TRBJ1-2; 10 bases match TRBD1. CDR3 length: 15 residues. Germline trimming cut 5 bases from V and 5 bases from J; bases unmatched to any gene: 8. Per germline, CDR1 MDHEN and CDR2 SYDVKM. The CDR3 reads CASSPPTGQGYGYTF. CDR3 coding DNA: TGTGCCAGCAGTCCACCGACGGGACAGGGGTATGGCTACACCTTC.

V usage is TRBV5-1 and J usage is TRBJ1-5, with 8 bases that match TRBD1. V lost 3 bases and J lost 7; bases outside the gene matches: 6. Germline CDR1 reads SGHRS; CDR2 reads YFSETQ. This CDR3 is built from 14 residues. CDR3 nucleotide sequence: TGCGCCAGCAGCTCGGGACAGGCCGGGCAGCCCCAGCATTTT. Its translation: CASSSGQAGQPQHF.

This sequence joins TRBV7-3 and TRBJ2-1, with TRBD2 matching over 12 bases. The CDR3 covers 16 residues. Germline loops: CDR1 SGHTA, CDR2 FQGTGA. V shed 5 bases, J shed 3 bases, and the junction held 5 bases outside the gene matches. CDR3 loop: CASSPLAGGLYNEQFF. The CDR3 DNA is TGTGCCAGCAGCCCACTAGCGGGGGGACTCTACAATGAGCAGTTCTTC.

With regard to this clone: A read error may account for a junction end that differs from germline. This rearrangement joins TRBV2 to TRBJ2-7; perhaps D is TRBD1 or TRBD2 (7 bases each). The CDR3 is 11 amino acids. Germline CDR1 is SNHLY and CDR2 is FYNNEI. CDR3 residues: CASTRETGKNF. The CDR3 DNA reads TGTGCCAGCACGCGGGAGACAGGGAAGAATTTC.